Each of the 2 T cell receptor beta chains below was sequenced from the same sample in a study of blood T cells in healthy people across ages. The authors ran a second PCR of 7 to 11 cycles using a sample-barcoded 5' primer and a J-beta primer mix. Using its own MiXCR run on the 5' RACE reads, TCRdb lists one record per CDR3 protein. The sample carries about 650,000 distinct CDR3 sequences, over 40% recorded once. The specimen was blood. These receptors originate from a woman older than 75 in good health.

Only a few counts were recorded for this clonotype. V and J are TRBV5-5 and TRBJ2-5; 8 nucleotides align to TRBD2. Trimming removed 0 bases from V and 4 bases from J; junction bases left unmatched: 8. The CDR3 has 16 amino acids. Germline V CDR1 and CDR2: SGHKS, YYEKEE (reference sequence). The CDR3 nucleotides are TGTGCCAGCAGCTTGGTTCCGTCGGGGGGGGGAGAGACCCAGTACTTC. Protein product: CASSLVPSGGGETQYF.

The rearrangement links TRBV20-1 to TRBJ2-5; D is undetermined. Germline V gene lookup returns CDR1 DFQATT and CDR2 SNEGSKA (reference sequence). The CDR3 covers 12 residues. V dropped 3 bases and J dropped 4 bases, with 9 bases sitting between them. CDR3 in DNA: TGCAGTGCTAGTGGGGTTGGAGAGACCCAGTACTTC. It translates to CSASGVGETQYF.